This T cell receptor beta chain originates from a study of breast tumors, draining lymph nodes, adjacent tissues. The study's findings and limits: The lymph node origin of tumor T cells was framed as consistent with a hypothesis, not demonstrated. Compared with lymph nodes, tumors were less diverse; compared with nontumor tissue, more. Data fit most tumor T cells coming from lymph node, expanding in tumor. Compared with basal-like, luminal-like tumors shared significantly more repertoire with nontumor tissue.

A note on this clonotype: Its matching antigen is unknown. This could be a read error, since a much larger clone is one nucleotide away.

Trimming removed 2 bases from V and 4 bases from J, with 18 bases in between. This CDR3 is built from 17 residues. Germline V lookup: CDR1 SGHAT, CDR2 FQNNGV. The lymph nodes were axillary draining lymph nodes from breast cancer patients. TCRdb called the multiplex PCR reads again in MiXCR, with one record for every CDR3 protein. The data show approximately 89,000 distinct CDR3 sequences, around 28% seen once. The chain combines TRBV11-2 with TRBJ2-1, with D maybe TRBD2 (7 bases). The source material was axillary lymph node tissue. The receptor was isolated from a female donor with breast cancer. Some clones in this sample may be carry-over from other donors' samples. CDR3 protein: CASSLMGGATRYNEQFF. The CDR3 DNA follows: TGTGCCAGCAGCTTAATGGGGGGGGCAACTCGATACAATGAGCAGTTCTTC.